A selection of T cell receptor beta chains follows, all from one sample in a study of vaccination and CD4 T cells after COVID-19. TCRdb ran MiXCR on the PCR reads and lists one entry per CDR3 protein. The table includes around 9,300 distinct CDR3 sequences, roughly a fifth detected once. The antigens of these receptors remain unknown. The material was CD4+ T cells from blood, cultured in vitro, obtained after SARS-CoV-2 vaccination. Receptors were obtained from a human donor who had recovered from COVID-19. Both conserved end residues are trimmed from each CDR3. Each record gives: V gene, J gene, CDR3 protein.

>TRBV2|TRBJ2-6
ASSVTGSGANVLT
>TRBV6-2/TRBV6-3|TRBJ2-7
ASRRSGGLSYEQY
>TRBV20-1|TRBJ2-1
SASKVGLAGGYNEQF
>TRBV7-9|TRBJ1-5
ASSLGQGLLNQPQH
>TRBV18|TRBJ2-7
ASSLTGGRRVPYEQY
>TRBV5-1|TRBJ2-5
ASSWASAQETQY
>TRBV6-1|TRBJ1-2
ASSARVQGNYGYT
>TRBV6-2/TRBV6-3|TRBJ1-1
ASSWGTVTEAF
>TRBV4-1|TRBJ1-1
ASSQLPTAGGAF
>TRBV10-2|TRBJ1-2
ASRGPDGYT
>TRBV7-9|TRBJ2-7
ASSPGETGVRYEQY
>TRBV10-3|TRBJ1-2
ATEPGQGNYGYT
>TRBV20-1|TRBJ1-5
SARDRGGSSAGNQPQH
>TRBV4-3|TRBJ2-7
ASSQVGRGQGRNEQY
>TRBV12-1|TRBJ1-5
ASSSLKTGWGGQPQH
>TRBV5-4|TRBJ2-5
ASSLGGAEETQY
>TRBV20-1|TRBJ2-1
SARLAEAAYNEQF
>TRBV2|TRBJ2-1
ASSEGTGTRQF
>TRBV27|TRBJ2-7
ASSLTPSQGPEQY
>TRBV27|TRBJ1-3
ASSLSGGPGNTIY
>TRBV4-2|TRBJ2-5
ASSPQGGGGGETQY
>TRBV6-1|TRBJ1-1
ASRDSQRVRTEAF
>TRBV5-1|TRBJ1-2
ASSLGQEDGYT
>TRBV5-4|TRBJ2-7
ASSFGTGPPYEQY
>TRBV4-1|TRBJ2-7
ASSSQDRSYEQY
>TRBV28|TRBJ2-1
ASRIGHRGLADEQF
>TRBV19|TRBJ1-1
ASSGLYTEAF
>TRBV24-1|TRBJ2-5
ATSIGLAGGETQY
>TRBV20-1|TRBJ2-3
SARPSGTATDTQY
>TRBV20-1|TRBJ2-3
SARRASGSTDTQY
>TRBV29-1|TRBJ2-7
SGGDASYEQY
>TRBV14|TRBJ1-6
ASPPWARSPLH
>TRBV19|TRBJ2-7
ASSMARAGQGKGAHEQY
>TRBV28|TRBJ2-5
ASSPGRDHQETQY
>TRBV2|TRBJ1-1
ASNAQGSHEAF
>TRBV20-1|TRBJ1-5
SARDHPGRPQH
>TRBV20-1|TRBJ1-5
SARDAGTFYSNQPQH
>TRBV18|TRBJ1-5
ASSPGGASQPQH
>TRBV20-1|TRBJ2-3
SARLTDTQY
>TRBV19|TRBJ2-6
ASSKSSGLSGANVLT
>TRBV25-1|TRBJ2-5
ASSEYKGGTQY
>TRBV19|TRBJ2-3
ASSKFGTSGTDTQY
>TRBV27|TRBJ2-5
ASSLRRVTGGGQETQY
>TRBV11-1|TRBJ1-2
ASSPGLTNYGYT
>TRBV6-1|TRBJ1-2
ASSEATGGNYGYT